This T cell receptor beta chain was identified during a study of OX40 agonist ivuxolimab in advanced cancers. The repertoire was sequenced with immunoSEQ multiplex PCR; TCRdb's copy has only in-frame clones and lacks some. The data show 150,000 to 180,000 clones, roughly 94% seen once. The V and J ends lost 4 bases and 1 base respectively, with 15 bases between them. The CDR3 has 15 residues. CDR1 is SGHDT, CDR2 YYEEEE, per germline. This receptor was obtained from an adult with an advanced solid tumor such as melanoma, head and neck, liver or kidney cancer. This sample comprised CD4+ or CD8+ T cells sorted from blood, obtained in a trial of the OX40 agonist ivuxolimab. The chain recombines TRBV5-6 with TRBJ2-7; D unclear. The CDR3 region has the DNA TGTGCCAGCAGCCCGGAAAGGGCACGGTCCTACGAGCAGTACTTC. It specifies CASSPERARSYEQYF. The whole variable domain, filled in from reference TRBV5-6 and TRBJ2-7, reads DAGVTQSPTHLIKTRGQQVTLRCSPKSGHDTVSWYQQALGQGPQFIFQYYEEEERQRGNFPDRFSGHQFPNYSSELNVNALLLGDSALYLCASSPERARSYEQYFGPGTRLTVT.